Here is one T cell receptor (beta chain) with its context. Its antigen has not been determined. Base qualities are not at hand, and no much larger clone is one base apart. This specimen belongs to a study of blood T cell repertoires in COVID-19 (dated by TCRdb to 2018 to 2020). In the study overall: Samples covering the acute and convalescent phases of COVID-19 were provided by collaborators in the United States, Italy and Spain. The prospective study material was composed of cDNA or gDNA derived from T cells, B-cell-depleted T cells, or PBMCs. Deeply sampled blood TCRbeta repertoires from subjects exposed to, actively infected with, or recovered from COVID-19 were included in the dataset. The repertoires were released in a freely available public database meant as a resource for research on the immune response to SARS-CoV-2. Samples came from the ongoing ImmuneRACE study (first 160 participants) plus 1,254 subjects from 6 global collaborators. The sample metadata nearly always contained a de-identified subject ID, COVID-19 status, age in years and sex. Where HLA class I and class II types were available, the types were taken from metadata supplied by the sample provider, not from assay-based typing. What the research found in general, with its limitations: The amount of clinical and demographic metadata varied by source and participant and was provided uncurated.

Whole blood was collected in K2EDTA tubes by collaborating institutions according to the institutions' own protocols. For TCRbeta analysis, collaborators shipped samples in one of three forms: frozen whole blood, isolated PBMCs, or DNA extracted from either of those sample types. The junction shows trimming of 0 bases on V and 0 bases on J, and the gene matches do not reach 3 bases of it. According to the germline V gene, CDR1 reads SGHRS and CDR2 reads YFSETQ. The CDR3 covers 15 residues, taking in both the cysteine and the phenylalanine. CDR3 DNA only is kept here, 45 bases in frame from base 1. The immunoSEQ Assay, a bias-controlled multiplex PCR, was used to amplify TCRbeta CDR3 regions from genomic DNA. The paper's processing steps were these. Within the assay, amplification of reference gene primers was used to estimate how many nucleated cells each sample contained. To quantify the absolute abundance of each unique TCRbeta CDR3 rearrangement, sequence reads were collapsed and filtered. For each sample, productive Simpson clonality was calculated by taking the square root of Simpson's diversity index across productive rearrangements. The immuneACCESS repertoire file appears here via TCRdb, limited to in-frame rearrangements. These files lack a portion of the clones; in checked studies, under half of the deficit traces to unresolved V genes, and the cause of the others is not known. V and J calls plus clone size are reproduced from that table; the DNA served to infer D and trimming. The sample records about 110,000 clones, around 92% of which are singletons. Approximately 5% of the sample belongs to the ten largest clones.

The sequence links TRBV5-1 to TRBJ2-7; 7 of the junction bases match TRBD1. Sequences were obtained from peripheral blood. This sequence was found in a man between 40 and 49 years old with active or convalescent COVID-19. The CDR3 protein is CASSLGGQSSYEQYF. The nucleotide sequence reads TGCGCCAGCAGCTTGGGGGGACAGAGCTCCTACGAGCAGTACTTC.